Each of the 18 T cell receptor beta chains below was sequenced from the same sample in a study of CD8 T cells in ankylosing spondylitis (dated by TCRdb to about 2017). Overall study outcomes, separate from this receptor: Blood from ankylosing spondylitis patients appeared to be characterized by a TCR beta motif composed of 7 to 9 highly homologous amino acid variants.

These TCRs' antigens remain unknown. Libraries were made using 5' RACE. The instrument given in TCRdb is Illumina HiSeq 2500. Through fastp at Q25 and MiXCR, TCRdb rebuilt clones from the public reads, retaining in-frame beta chains. Every entry covers one CDR3 protein and lists the most common genes and DNA from its rows. The sample table holds roughly 490,000 distinct CDR3 sequences, of which roughly 5% were seen once. The ten biggest clones cover roughly 3.5% of the sample. Material for sequencing was blood, either unsorted or a sorted T cell fraction (not recorded which). The receptor source for this set is a male donor with ankylosing spondylitis.

This clonotype was counted ten times or more. The chain carries TRBV5-1 and TRBJ1-2; 7 bases agree with TRBD1. The ends lost 2 bases at V and 3 bases at J; junction bases unmatched: 7. The V gene's germline CDR1 is SGHRS and CDR2 YFSETQ. There are 15 residues in the CDR3. CDR3: CASSFQQGLDYGYTF. CDR3 sequence (DNA): TGCGCCAGCAGCTTCCAACAGGGGCTAGACTATGGCTACACCTTC.

This sequence joins TRBV4-1 and TRBJ1-6, with D uncertain. V lost 0 bases to trimming and J lost 7 bases, with 13 bases between them. Germline values: CDR1 MGHRA, CDR2 YSYEKL. CDR3 length: 16 residues. The CDR3 bases are TGCGCCAGCAGCCAAGAGCAAATTCACCGAAATTCACCCCTCCACTTT. It encodes CASSQEQIHRNSPLHF.

The gene calls are TRBV20-1 and TRBJ2-1; TRBD1 matches at 7 bases. CDR3 size: 14 residues. Germline loops: CDR1 DFQATT, CDR2 SNEGSKA (reference sequence). V was clipped by 5 bases and J by 4 bases; unmatched bases: 8. The CDR3 reads CSAFRDSTYNEQFF. Here the CDR3 DNA reads TGCAGTGCTTTCCGGGACAGTACATACAATGAGCAGTTCTTC.

A word on this clonotype: Sequence at one end of the junction differs from germline and may be a read error. The J gene is TRBJ2-3, the V gene TRBV11-2, with 8 positions matching TRBD2. The CDR3 is 16 amino acids. Per germline, CDR1 SGHAT and CDR2 FQNNGV. CDR3 DNA sequence: TGTGCCAGCAGCCCCCAACTAGCGGATTTCACAGATTCGCAGTATTTT. It is translated as CASSPQLADFTDSQYF. Combining the CDR3 with reference TRBV11-2 and TRBJ2-3 gives the whole variable domain EAGVAQSPRYKIIEKRQSVAFWCNPISGHATLYWYQQILGQGPKLLIQFQNNGVVDDSQLPKDRFSAERLKGVDSTLKIQPAKLEDSAVYLCASSPQLADFTDSQYFGPGTRLTVL.

The chain employs TRBV7-8 and TRBJ2-3; no clear D. Trimming left V 0 bases short and J 7 bases short, with 11 bases between. The CDR3 spans 14 residues. Looked up from germline, CDR1 is SGHVS and CDR2 is FQNEAQ. The CDR3 coding sequence is TGTGCCAGCAGCTTAGCGCGTATGCTAAATACGCAGTATTTT. It encodes CASSLARMLNTQYF.

This clonotype was picked up a small number of times. V usage is TRBV29-1 and J usage is TRBJ1-4; 8 nucleotides line up with TRBD1. CDR1 is SQVTM and CDR2 is ANQGSEA in the germline V gene. The J segment lost 9 bases and the V segment lost 7 bases, leaving 10 bases of the junction unmatched. The CDR3 sequence is 13 residues long. The CDR3 DNA follows: TGCAGCGCCATTCCGACAGGGGTGAAAAAACTGTTTTTT. Its translation: CSAIPTGVKKLFF.

This clonotype was seen repeatedly, ten times or more. The chain's CDR3 is CASSGQEDTEAFF. As DNA, the CDR3 is TGTGCCAGCAGTGGACAAGAAGACACTGAAGCTTTCTTT. The chain uses TRBV12-3 or TRBV12-4 and TRBJ1-1, with D possibly matching TRBD1 (5 bases). The CDR3 totals 13 residues. V lost 5 bases, J lost 3 bases, and 10 bases lay in between.

This clonotype has at least ten counts. The rearrangement joins TRBV12-3 or TRBV12-4 to TRBJ1-6; no definite D call. The CDR3 is made up of 15 amino acids. Trimming took 5 bases from V and 1 from J, leaving 9 bases between them. The CDR3 DNA is TGTGCCAGCAGTCCATCCTGGTCCTATAATTCACCCCTCCACTTT. Amino acid sequence: CASSPSWSYNSPLHF.

This clonotype was detected ten times or more. V usage is TRBV29-1 and J usage is TRBJ2-1; TRBD2 matches 15 bases. This CDR3 spans 17 amino acids. The germline gives CDR1 SQVTM, CDR2 ANQGSEA. Germline trimming cut 5 bases from V and 1 base from J; bases unmatched to any gene: 6. CDR3: CSVLGLAGGPSYNEQFF. The CDR3 DNA is TGCAGCGTTCTGGGACTAGCGGGAGGCCCGTCCTACAATGAGCAGTTCTTC.

This clonotype showed up many times. This chain uses TRBV5-1 with TRBJ1-4; maybe TRBD1 (5 bases). Germline loops: CDR1 SGHRS, CDR2 YFSETQ. V was pared by 7 bases and J by 5 bases, with 12 bases between. The CDR3 spans 13 residues. The CDR3: CASGETANEKLFF. The CDR3 DNA is TGCGCCAGCGGAGAGACAGCGAATGAAAAACTGTTTTTT.

In its sample, this clonotype was seen many times. This chain links TRBV28 with TRBJ2-3; 9 nucleotides agree with TRBD2. Germline assignment: CDR1 MDHEN and CDR2 SYDVKM. The CDR3 sequence is 15 residues long. The V gene end was trimmed by 3 bases and the J gene end by 4 bases; junction bases not matched to a gene: 5. The CDR3 nucleotides are TGTGCCAGCAGTTTTGCTAGCGGGGCCTCAGATACGCAGTATTTT. This gives the protein CASSFASGASDTQYF.

This clonotype came up many times. This chain connects TRBV7-2 to TRBJ2-3, with a possible D match to TRBD1 (6 bases). Trimming shortened V by 3 bases and J by 4 bases, and 11 bases separated the two germline ends. CDR3 length equals 14 residues. Per the germline V gene, CDR1 is SGHTA and CDR2 is FQGNSA. The CDR3 protein is CASSFTGPSDTQYF. Here the CDR3 DNA reads TGTGCCAGCAGCTTTACAGGGCCTTCAGATACGCAGTATTTT.

This clonotype was detected many times. The gene calls are TRBV29-1 and TRBJ2-7; 9 bases align to TRBD1. V dropped 6 bases and J dropped 2; count of bases not matched to a gene: 8. Germline CDR1 and CDR2: SQVTM and ANQGSEA. This CDR3 contains 14 residues. The CDR3 region has the DNA TGCAGCGTCCTGTTGAGACAGGGGGCCTACGAGCAGTACTTC. Amino acid sequence: CSVLLRQGAYEQYF.

This clonotype was found many times. The chain couples TRBV10-3 to TRBJ2-5, with D unclear. Trimming pared 2 bases from V and 5 bases from J, leaving 15 bases between. Germline CDR1 is ENHRY and CDR2 is SYGVKD. The CDR3 sequence is 15 residues long. CDR3 bases: TGTGCCATCAGTGAGAGATTGAACAGAGCGGAGACCCAGTACTTC. Translating it yields CAISERLNRAETQYF.

This clonotype occurred many times. The rearrangement joins TRBV4-3 to TRBJ2-3, with a possible D match to TRBD1 (5 bases). The CDR3 has 17 amino acids. Germline CDR1 LGHNA, CDR2 YSLEER. Trimming took off 1 base at V and 0 bases at J, with 14 bases between the two ends. CDR3 loop: CASSQGAVGASTDTQYF. Here the CDR3 DNA reads TGCGCCAGCAGCCAAGGGGCTGTTGGGGCTAGCACAGATACGCAGTATTTT.

Remarks on this clonotype: With a far larger clone one base away, a read error is the likely cause. This chain connects TRBV18 to TRBJ1-2, with 8 nucleotides matching TRBD1. The germline CDR1 and CDR2 sequences are KGHSH and LQKENI. This CDR3 comprises 14 residues. The CDR3 bases are TGTGCCAACTCACCGGACAGGGCCAACTATGGCTACACCTTC. It encodes CANSPDRANYGYTF.

This chain joins TRBV30 and TRBJ2-1; D call uncertain. V was cut by 5 bases and J by 5 bases, with 4 bases left in between. CDR3 length equals 10 residues. Germline V gene sequence: CDR1 GTSNPN, CDR2 SVGIG (reference sequence). Here the CDR3 reads CAWGDNEQFF. The CDR3 coding sequence is TGTGCCTGGGGGGACAATGAGCAGTTCTTC.

V and J are TRBV10-3 and TRBJ2-7; 14 bases agree with TRBD2. The germline gives CDR1 ENHRY, CDR2 SYGVKD. The length of the CDR3 is 17 residues. J was trimmed by 0 bases and V by 10 bases; bases with no gene match: 11. The CDR3 DNA is TGTGCCACCTACGGGACTAGCGGGAGACGACTCTCCTACGAGCAGTACTTC. Protein sequence: CATYGTSGRRLSYEQYF.